This T cell receptor (beta chain) was identified during a study of blood T cell repertoires in COVID-19. Background on the study: Acute and convalescent COVID-19 specimens originated in the United States, Italy and Spain. PBMCs, B-cell-depleted T cells, or T cells were the source of the cDNA or gDNA that made up the material.

In the authors' workflow: Amplifying reference gene primers gave estimates of nucleated cell counts. Method: immunoSEQ multiplex PCR; TCRdb's copy keeps in-frame clones and lacks some. V, J and clone size are those of that table, while D and trimming were read from the DNA. The sample includes roughly 350,000 clones, 75% to 90% of them seen just once. The CDR3 length is 16 residues. CDR1 is KGHSH, CDR2 LQKENI, per germline. Germline trimming cut 1 base from V and 1 base from J; bases unmatched to any gene: 4. The chain joins TRBV18 to TRBJ2-5; 9 bases map to TRBD1. Material for sequencing was peripheral blood. The sequence derives from a young woman with acute or convalescent COVID-19. The CDR3 spells CASSPRGQGGQETQYF. The CDR3 nucleotides are TGTGCCAGCTCACCACGGGGACAGGGTGGCCAAGAGACCCAGTACTTC.